This T cell receptor gamma chain was found in a study of Vδ1+ human thymocytes. This clone was found a few times. Its antigen is not known. With V trimmed by 5 bases and J by 10 bases, 2 bases remained unmatched. The germline V gene has CDR1 VINAFY and CDR2 YDVSNSKD. CDR3 length: 9 residues. RNA was extracted from the cells and then reverse transcribed. Pooled V-gene forward primers with one constant-region reverse primer generated the CDR3 amplicons by multiplex PCR. TCRdb redid the clone calls on the multiplex PCR reads with CATT. The repertoire consists of more than 9,000 gamma-chain clones, with around 40% occurring once and the leading ten covering just under 2%. Alphabeta T cells were depleted, then CD3+ Vdelta1+ Vdelta2- thymocytes were FACS-sorted. Vdelta1+ thymocyte sorts reached between about 97% and 99.6% purity. General observations from the study: Thymic TRG and TRD repertoires appeared highly polyclonal. Approximately 19% of thymic delta-chain sequences were Vdelta2, with few Vdelta3, unlike blood Vdelta1+ controls.

The sequencing input was Vdelta1+ gamma-delta thymocytes from the thymus. Indicated subset: FACS-sorted CD3+ TCRalphabeta- TCRVdelta1+ TCRVdelta2- thymocytes. V and J are TRGV5 and TRGJ1 or TRGJ2. The TCR was taken from a boy less than two years old who had congenital heart surgery. The CDR3 spells CATWGKKLF. In DNA form, the CDR3 reads TGTGCCACCTGGGGGAAGAAACTCTTT.